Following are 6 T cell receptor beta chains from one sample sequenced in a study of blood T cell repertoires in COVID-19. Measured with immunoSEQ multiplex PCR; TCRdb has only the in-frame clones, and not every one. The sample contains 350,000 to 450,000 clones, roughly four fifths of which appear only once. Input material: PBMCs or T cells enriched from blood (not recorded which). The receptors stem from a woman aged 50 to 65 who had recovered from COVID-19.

CDR3 region: CASSYRTGAAGGQFF. CDR3 coding DNA: TGTGCCAGCAGTTACAGGACAGGGGCCGCCGGGGGGCAGTTCTTC. The rearrangement joins TRBV6-5 to TRBJ2-1, with TRBD1 matching 9 bases. V dropped 2 bases and J dropped 12; count of bases not matched to a gene: 11. Germline V gives CDR1 MNHEY, CDR2 SVGAGI. The CDR3 is made up of 15 amino acids.

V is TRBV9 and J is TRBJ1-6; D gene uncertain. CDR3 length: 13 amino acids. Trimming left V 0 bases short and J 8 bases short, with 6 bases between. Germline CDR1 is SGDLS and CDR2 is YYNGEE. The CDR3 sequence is CASSVGPDSPLHF. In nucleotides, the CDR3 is TGTGCCAGCAGCGTAGGTCCGGATTCACCCCTCCACTTT.

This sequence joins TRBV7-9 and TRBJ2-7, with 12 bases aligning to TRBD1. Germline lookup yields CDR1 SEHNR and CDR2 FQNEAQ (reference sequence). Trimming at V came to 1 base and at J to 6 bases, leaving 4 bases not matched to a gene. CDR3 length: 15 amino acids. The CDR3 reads CASSLDGTGGLEQYF. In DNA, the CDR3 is TGTGCCAGCAGCTTAGATGGGACAGGGGGCCTCGAGCAGTACTTC.

DNA for the CDR3: TGTGCCAGCAGCGGGGGACAGCACAATGAGCAGTTCTTC. It encodes CASSGGQHNEQFF. The chain recombines TRBV2 with TRBJ2-1, with TRBD1 as a possible D gene (7 bases). The CDR3 is made up of 13 amino acids. V lost 6 bases and J 5 bases, leaving 11 bases between the germline ends. Germline V CDR1 and CDR2: SNHLY, FYNNEI. The entire variable domain, with the rest obtained from reference TRBV2 and TRBJ2-1, is as follows: EPEVTQTPSHQVTQMGQEVILRCVPISNHLYFYWYRQILGQKVEFLVSFYNNEISEKSEIFDDQFSVERPDGSNFTLKIRSTKLEDSAMYFCASSGGQHNEQFFGPGTRLTVL.

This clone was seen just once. CDR3 loop: CASSVSSGNNEQFF. DNA of the CDR3: TGTGCCAGCAGCGTCTCTAGCGGGAACAATGAGCAGTTCTTC. The chain carries TRBV9 and TRBJ2-1; 9 bases align to TRBD2. The V gene end was trimmed by 2 bases and the J gene end by 5 bases; junction bases not matched to a gene: 2. Germline V gene lookup returns CDR1 SGDLS and CDR2 YYNGEE. This CDR3 has 14 amino acids.

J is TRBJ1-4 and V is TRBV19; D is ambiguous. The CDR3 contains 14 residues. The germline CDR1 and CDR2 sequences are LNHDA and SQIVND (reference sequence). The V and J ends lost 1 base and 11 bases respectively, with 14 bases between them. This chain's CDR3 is CASSIGTFGGKLFF. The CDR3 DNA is TGTGCCAGTAGTATAGGCACCTTCGGCGGGAAACTGTTTTTT.